This section outlines one TCR beta chain sequence together with its context. The antigen it binds to is not known. Within one base of it there is no much larger clone, and no base qualities were kept. This record comes from a study of OX40 agonist ivuxolimab in advanced cancers. Some background on the complete study: The costimulatory receptor OX40 (CD134) was targeted by ivuxolimab, a fully human IgG2 agonistic monoclonal antibody. Intravenous ivuxolimab was administered to patients every 2 weeks at six dose levels: 0.01, 0.1, 0.3, 1.5, 3 and 10 mg/kg. Of the roughly 53 patients in dose escalation, some 19 had hepatocellular carcinoma, about 15 had melanoma, 9 had renal cell carcinoma and 9 had head and neck cancer. A male proportion of 82.7% and a mean age of around 60 years, ranging from 23 to 79, were recorded for the dose-escalation cohort. Prior anti-PD-1, anti-PD-L1 or anti-CTLA-4 therapy was permitted, and checkpoint inhibitors had been received by roughly 40% of dose-escalation patients. Three dose-escalation patients achieved partial responses, one with hepatocellular carcinoma and two with cutaneous melanoma. Peripheral TCRbeta sequencing was intended to test whether TCR sequence diversity was altered and clonal T-cell expansion was caused by ivuxolimab. The paper describes the monotherapy dose-escalation part (N = 52 patients) of the phase I trial of ivuxolimab. Overall study outcomes, separate from this receptor: On average, CD8+ T cells showed more expanded clones than CD4+ T cells after ivuxolimab. In partial responders in the 0.1-3.0 mg/kg groups, normalized peripheral clonal expansion was found to be among the lowest, especially among CD8+ T cells. Antigen specificity was not determined for the clonally expanded peripheral T cells. At doses of 0.1 to 3.0 mg/kg, clonal expansion of both CD4+ and CD8+ blood T cells was observed from baseline to week 6. Low levels of normalized T-cell clonal expansion were also shown by some nonresponding patients.

Patients with autoimmune disease history or receiving systemic immunosuppression were excluded from the trial. Peripheral blood for TCR sequencing was collected from all dose cohorts at baseline, on cycle 4 day 1, and on cycle 7 day 1. The samples were drawn from a first-in-human, open-label, multicenter phase I dose-escalation trial of ivuxolimab. Adults with locally advanced or metastatic melanoma, renal cell, hepatocellular, or head and neck squamous cell carcinoma were enrolled in the trial. CD4+ and CD8+ T cells were sorted separately from peripheral blood before TCR sequencing. Trimming leaves V shorter by 0 bases and J shorter by 7 bases, with the junction holding 10 bases beyond the gene matches. Reading from cysteine to phenylalanine, the CDR3 counts 16 amino acids. Only CDR3 DNA remains: 48 bases, in frame from the first base. CDR1 is given as LGHNT and CDR2 as FRNRAP, both from the germline V gene.

Genomic DNA was isolated from the sorted cells so that the TCRbeta CDR3 region could be sequenced. TCRbeta CDR3 regions were sequenced using the immunoSEQ Assay. TCRdb took over this immuneACCESS table, retaining in-frame rearrangements with V and J assigned. Such tables are incomplete; in checked studies, under half of the missing clones stem from an unresolved V gene, and the remainder is unexplained. The sample table records tens of thousands of clones; over 90% of these occur just once. Of the sample, around 6% is held by the ten largest clones. The TCR originated in an adult with an advanced solid tumor such as melanoma, head and neck, liver or kidney cancer. This receptor chain uses TRBV12-5 and TRBJ2-7, and 9 bases in between align with TRBD1. The specimen was CD4+ or CD8+ T cells sorted from blood, collected in a trial of the OX40 agonist ivuxolimab. The nucleotide sequence reads TGTGCTAGTGGTTTGGTCGGGGACAGGGATCTTGGGGAGCAGTACTTC. It encodes CASGLVGDRDLGEQYF.